Sequencing of this T cell receptor (beta chain) was carried out in a study of cytomegalovirus exposure and HLA in healthy donors. Study conclusions and caveats: In a later analysis, productive TCRs from donors in an Asian-associated ancestry cluster reportedly carried fewer N-insertions than the cohort mean. Analysis was carried out at a later point, and it linked a missense DCLRE1C variant to TCR beta V- and J-gene trimming.

Vbeta (60) and Jbeta (13) primers were used in the PCR. TCRdb's copy holds only in-frame clones and misses some; the assay was immunoSEQ multiplex PCR. The sample records around 140,000 clones, approximately 60% being singletons. A word on this clone: The antigen remains undetermined. The junction differs from germline at one of its ends, possibly a read error.

The CDR3 consists of 11 residues. Germline V gene lookup returns CDR1 SNHLY and CDR2 FYNNEI. The donors (healthy individuals) were bone marrow donors. While unrecorded immune exposures were likely, the donors were nominally healthy when sampled. The chain joins TRBV2 to TRBJ1-2; D may be TRBD1 (5 bases). This receptor was obtained from a woman in her thirties or forties in good health and CMV-seronegative. Specimen: PBMCs. CDR3 in amino acids: CASSEVMGGHF. DNA of the CDR3: TGTGCCAGCAGTGAAGTGATGGGCGGACACTTC. Looking up the rest from reference TRBV2 and TRBJ1-2 gives the full variable domain: EPEVTQTPSHQVTQMGQEVILRCVPISNHLYFYWYRQILGQKVEFLVSFYNNEISEKSEIFDDQFSVERPDGSNFTLKIRSTKLEDSAMYFCASSEVMGGHFGSGTRLTVV.